This T cell receptor beta chain was identified in a study of T cell responses to AZD1222 COVID-19 vaccine. General study results and limits: CD4 TCRs linked to vaccination spanned spike, dominating at 160-218 and 743-854. Donors skewed white British and female; clonal diversity was possibly underestimated. Repertoires were sampled only after the peak T cell response. Spike-specific TCR breadth and depth both grew after two AZD1222 doses.

The assay was immunoSEQ multiplex PCR, and TCRdb's table has in-frame clones only and misses some. Counted here are some 170,000 clones, 92% occurring once; the ten biggest clones make up 4.4%. This clone has only one observation. Antigen unknown. Trimming removed 5 bases from V and 2 bases from J, with 7 bases in between. The CDR3 is 13 amino acids. Germline V CDR1 and CDR2: LNHNV, YYDKDF (reference sequence). The sequence was collected from an adult in good health. Sequencing was performed on peripheral blood, taken on day 0 of MenACWY control vaccination. The chain joins TRBV15 to TRBJ1-5, with no clear D. CDR3 sequence: CATSVGGNQPQHF. The DNA of the CDR3 is TGTGCCACCAGCGTCGGCGGCAATCAGCCCCAGCATTTT.